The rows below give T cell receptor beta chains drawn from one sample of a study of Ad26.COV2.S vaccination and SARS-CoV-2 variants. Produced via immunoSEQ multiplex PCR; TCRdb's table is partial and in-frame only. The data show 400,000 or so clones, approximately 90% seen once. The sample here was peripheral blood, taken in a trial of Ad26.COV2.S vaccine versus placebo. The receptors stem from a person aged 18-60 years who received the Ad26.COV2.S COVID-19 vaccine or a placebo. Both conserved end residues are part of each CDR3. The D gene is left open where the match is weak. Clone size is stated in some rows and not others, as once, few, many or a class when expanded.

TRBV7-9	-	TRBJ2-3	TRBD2	TGTGCCAGCAAACTAGCGGGTGGGCCAGATACGCAGTATTTT	CASKLAGGPDTQYF
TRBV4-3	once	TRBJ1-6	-	TGCGCCAGCAGCCGAACACGGGGCTATAATTCACCCCTCCACTTT	CASSRTRGYNSPLHF
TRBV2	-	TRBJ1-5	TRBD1	TGTGCCAGCGGTGACAGGGGTTTCAATCAGCCCCAGCATTTT	CASGDRGFNQPQHF
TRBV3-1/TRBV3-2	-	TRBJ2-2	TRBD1	TGTGCCAGCAGCCAAGATCGGACAGGGGGCATTACGAACACCGGGGAGCTGTTTTTT	CASSQDRTGGITNTGELFF
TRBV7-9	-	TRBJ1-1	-	TGTGCCAGCAGCTCAATTCGGAGGGGAAACACTGAAGCTTTCTTT	CASSSIRRGNTEAFF
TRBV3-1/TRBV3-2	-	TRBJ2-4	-	TGTGCCAGCAGCCATGAGTTCCTAGCCAAAAACATTCAGTACTTC	CASSHEFLAKNIQYF
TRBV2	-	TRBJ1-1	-	TGTGCCATCGTGGGGGGTTTGGGGCTAGGGGCTGAAGCTTTCTTT	CAIVGGLGLGAEAFF
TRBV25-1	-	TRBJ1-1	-	TGTGCCAGCGCCAGGGTCACCACTGAAGCTTTCTTT	CASARVTTEAFF
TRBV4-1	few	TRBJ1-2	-	TGCGCCAGCAGCCAAGTACCGCCGCGGGGCCTTATGATCCGTGGCTACACCTTC	CASSQVPPRGLMIRGYTF
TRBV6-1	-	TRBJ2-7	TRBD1	TGTGCCAGCAGTGAAGCGGACGGGACAGGGGGCGCCGAAAGCTACGAGCAGTACTTC	CASSEADGTGGAESYEQYF
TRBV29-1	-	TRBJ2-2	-	TGCAGCGTTGCAGGGACAACAACCACCGGGGAGCTGTTTTTT	CSVAGTTTTGELFF
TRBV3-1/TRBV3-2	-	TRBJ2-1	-	TGTGCCAGCAGCCAGCGCTCTTCTTCTTACAATGAGCAGTTCTTC	CASSQRSSSYNEQFF
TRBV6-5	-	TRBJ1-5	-	TGTGCCAGCAGTTACGGGGGCGGTCAGCCCCAGCATTTT	CASSYGGGQPQHF
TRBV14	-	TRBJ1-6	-	TGTGCCAGCAGTCCGGGGCTCCTTCGTACGGGCTCACCCCTCCACTTT	CASSPGLLRTGSPLHF
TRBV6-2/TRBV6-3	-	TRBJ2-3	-	TGTGCCAGCAGTTCACTGCCTAGCACAGATACGCAGTATTTT	CASSSLPSTDTQYF
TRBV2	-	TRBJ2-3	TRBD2	TGTGCCACTTCTAGCGGGGGGGGAGTTCAGCCAGATACGCAGTATTTT	CATSSGGGVQPDTQYF
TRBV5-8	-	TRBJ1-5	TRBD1	TGTGCCAGCAGCTACCAGGGGGCTTGGGGCAATCAGCCCCAGCATTTT	CASSYQGAWGNQPQHF
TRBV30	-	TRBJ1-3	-	TGTGCCTGGAGTGTTCTGCCTTCGGGAAACACCATATATTTT	CAWSVLPSGNTIYF
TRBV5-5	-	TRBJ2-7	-	TGTGCCAGCAGCTTGACAGACTACGAGCAGTACTTC	CASSLTDYEQYF
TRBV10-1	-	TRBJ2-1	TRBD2	TGCGCCAGCAGTGAGTCTAAAAGCGGGGGCAGGTCTGGGCAGTTCTTC	CASSESKSGGRSGQFF
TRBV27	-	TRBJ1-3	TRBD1	TGTGCCAGCGGCCTACGACCGGGACAGTCTAGCTCTGGAAACACCATATATTTT	CASGLRPGQSSSGNTIYF
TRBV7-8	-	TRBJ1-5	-	TGTGCCAGCAGCCCTAGGGGGACTGGGCCCCAGCATTTT	CASSPRGTGPQHF
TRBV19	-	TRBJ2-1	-	TGTGCCAGTAAACATTCAGGGTACAATGAGCAGTTCTTC	CASKHSGYNEQFF
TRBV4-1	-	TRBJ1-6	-	TGCGCCAGCAGCCCAGGGGATTCACCCCTCCACTTT	CASSPGDSPLHF
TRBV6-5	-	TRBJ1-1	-	TGTGCCAGCAGTTACTCGACAGGCAACACTGAAGCTTTCTTT	CASSYSTGNTEAFF
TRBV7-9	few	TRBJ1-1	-	TGTGCCAGCAGCCCTCGTGAGGGGGACACTGAAGCTTTCTTT	CASSPREGDTEAFF
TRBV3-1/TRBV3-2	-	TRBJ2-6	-	TGTGCCAGTAGGGGCTCTGGGGCCAACGTCCTGACTTTC	CASRGSGANVLTF
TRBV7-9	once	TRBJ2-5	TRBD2	TGTGCCAGCAGCCCCAGACTAGCTTTACAAGAGACCCAGTACTTC	CASSPRLALQETQYF
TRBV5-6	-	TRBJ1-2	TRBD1	TGTGCCAGCAGCCCGAAACGGGGGCAGGGGGTCGGCCGGACCTTTGGCTACACCTTC	CASSPKRGQGVGRTFGYTF
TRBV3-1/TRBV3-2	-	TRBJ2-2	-	TGTGCCAGCAGCCAAGATCCTTCGGGCGGGGAGCTGTTTTTT	CASSQDPSGGELFF
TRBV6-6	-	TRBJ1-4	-	TGTGCCAGCAGTTACTCGATGAATAGGGATGGTGAAAAACTGTTTTTT	CASSYSMNRDGEKLFF
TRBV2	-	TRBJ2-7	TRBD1	TGTGCCAGCAGTGACCGGACAGGAAGCTCTCACGAGCAGTACTTC	CASSDRTGSSHEQYF
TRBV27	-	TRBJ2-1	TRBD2	TGTGCCAGCAGTACGACTAGCGGGGCGGACAATGAGCAGTTCTTC	CASSTTSGADNEQFF
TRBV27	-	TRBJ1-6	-	TGTGCCAGCGCCTCACCTCGGGGGTCCAGGGAGTCACCCCTCCACTTT	CASASPRGSRESPLHF
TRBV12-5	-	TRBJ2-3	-	TGTGCTATCACGACTAATAATACGCAGTATTTT	CAITTNNTQYF
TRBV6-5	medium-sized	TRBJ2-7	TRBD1	TGTGCCAGCAGTCTACAACAGGGGGCGTACGAGCAGTACTTC	CASSLQQGAYEQYF
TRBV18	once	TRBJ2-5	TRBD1	TGTGCCAGCTCACTCCGACAGGGAGAAGAGACCCAGTACTTC	CASSLRQGEETQYF
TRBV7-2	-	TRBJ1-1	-	TGTGCCAGCGGTAGACCCCTCACCAACACTGAAGCTTTCTTT	CASGRPLTNTEAFF
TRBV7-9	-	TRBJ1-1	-	TGTGCCAGCACGGGGGCAAGGAAGAACACTGAAGCTTTCTTT	CASTGARKNTEAFF
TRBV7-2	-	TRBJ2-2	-	TGTGCCAGCAGAGAAGGGGGGGCGAACACCGGGGAGCTGTTTTTT	CASREGGANTGELFF
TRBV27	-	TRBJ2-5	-	TGTGCCAGCAGTTTATCCGGCCAGGGATTGCAGGGGACCCAGTACTTC	CASSLSGQGLQGTQYF
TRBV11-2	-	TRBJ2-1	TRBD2	TGTGCCAGCAGCTTAAAGAGGGGAGGGGAGCAGTTCTTC	CASSLKRGGEQFF
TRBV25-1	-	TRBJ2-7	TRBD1	TGTGCCAGCAGTCAAAGGACAGGGACGAATTCGGGCGAGCAGTACTTC	CASSQRTGTNSGEQYF
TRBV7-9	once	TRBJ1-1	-	TGTGCCAGCAGCTTAAGCAGGGTGGGAGGGAACACTGAAGCTTTCTTT	CASSLSRVGGNTEAFF